This T cell receptor (beta chain) is from a study of shared clonotypes between healthy human individuals. Study background: Each donor had three CD4 naive, three CD4 memory, two CD8 naive and one CD8 memory plate. Study-wide results and caveats: What naive subsets generally showed was a larger estimated richness than memory subsets showed.

Caucasian adults residing in Nashville, Tennessee made up all the donors. A remark on this clone: Its antigen is undetermined.

This CDR3 contains 15 residues. Germline V lookup: CDR1 SGDLS, CDR2 YYNGEE. The V gene end was trimmed by 4 bases and the J gene end by 3 bases; junction bases not matched to a gene: 8. Every subset's genomic DNA went evenly onto several immunoSEQ plates. Assay used: immunoSEQ multiplex PCR; TCRdb lists only in-frame clones, some missing. The table has some 2,500,000 clones, 85% to 95% seen once. Sequenced material: naive CD4+ T cells from PBMCs. Subset of the sample: CD45RA+ positively selected. This receptor was taken from a man between 18 and 29 years old in good health. Some clones in this sample may be carry-over from other donors' samples. The gene calls are TRBV9 and TRBJ2-3; the match to TRBD2 covers 7 bases. The CDR3 DNA reads as TGTGCCAGCAGCTCACAGATCGGGGGGACAGATACGCAGTATTTT. This sequence encodes CASSSQIGGTDTQYF.